The present T cell receptor beta chain was sequenced within a study of T cell responses to AZD1222 COVID-19 vaccine. Here immunoSEQ multiplex PCR was the method, and the copy in TCRdb shows in-frame clones only, minus some. In the table there are approximately 100,000 clones, 70% to 90% of which are singletons. This CDR3 has 13 amino acids. CDR1 and CDR2 (germline): MNHEY, SMNVEV (reference sequence). Trimming took 6 bases from V and 4 from J, leaving 12 bases between them. The genes are TRBV27 and TRBJ1-2, with a weak D call TRBD1 (5 bases). Sample: peripheral blood, taken 28 days after the second AZD1222 dose. The source is an adult who received the AZD1222 COVID-19 vaccine. For the CDR3, the DNA is TGTGCCAGCAGGGAGACAGCCAGCTATGGCTACACCTTC. Protein product: CASRETASYGYTF.